This entry lists 2 T cell receptor beta chains sequenced from one sample in a study of cytomegalovirus exposure and HLA in healthy donors. 60 Vbeta and 13 Jbeta primers were used in PCR. The repertoire was sequenced with immunoSEQ multiplex PCR; TCRdb's copy has only in-frame clones and lacks some. The table records some 65,000 clones, roughly 80% of them present only once. The material sequenced was PBMCs. Receptors were obtained from a woman in her thirties or forties in good health and CMV-seropositive.

This clone has just a few counts. The chain links TRBV14 to TRBJ2-3; the D gene is possibly TRBD1 (5 bases). V lost 0 bases, J lost 9 bases, and 10 bases lay in between. This CDR3 contains 13 residues. Germline CDR1 reads SGHDN; CDR2 reads FVKESK. DNA for the CDR3: TGTGCCAGCAGCCAAGAAAGACAGATGACGCAGTATTTT. Protein: CASSQERQMTQYF.

The chain has TRBV4-1 and TRBJ2-7, with TRBD1 identical over 10 bases. CDR1 is MGHRA, CDR2 YSYEKL, per germline. J was trimmed by 1 base and V by 5 bases; bases with no gene match: 11. This CDR3 has 17 amino acids. DNA for the CDR3: TGCGCCAGCAGCGACGTAAGACTGGGACAGGGGTCCTACGAGCAGTACTTC. It encodes CASSDVRLGQGSYEQYF.